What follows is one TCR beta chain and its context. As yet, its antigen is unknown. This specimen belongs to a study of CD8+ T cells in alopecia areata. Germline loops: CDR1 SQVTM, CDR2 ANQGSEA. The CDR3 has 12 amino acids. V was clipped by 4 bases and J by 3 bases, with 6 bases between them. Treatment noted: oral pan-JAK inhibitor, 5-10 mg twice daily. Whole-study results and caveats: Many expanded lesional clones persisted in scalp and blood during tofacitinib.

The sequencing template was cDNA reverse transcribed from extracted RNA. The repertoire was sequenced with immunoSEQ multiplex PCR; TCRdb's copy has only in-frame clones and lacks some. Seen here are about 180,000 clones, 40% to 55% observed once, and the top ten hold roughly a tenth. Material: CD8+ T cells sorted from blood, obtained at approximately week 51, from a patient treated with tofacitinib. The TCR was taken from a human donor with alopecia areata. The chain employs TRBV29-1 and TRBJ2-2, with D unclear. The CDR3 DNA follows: TGCAGCGTTGTGGTCGACACCGGGGAGCTGTTTTTT. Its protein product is CSVVVDTGELFF.